These 20 T cell receptor beta chains came from one sample sequenced in a study of T cells in Graves' hyperthyroidism and ophthalmopathy. Using RNA transcripts as the source, TCR beta CDR3 regions were amplified. During a first-round RT-PCR of the TCR CDR3, the HTBI primer set was used. TCRdb ran MiXCR on the multiplex PCR reads and lists one entry per CDR3 protein. In the table there are about 500,000 distinct CDR3 sequences, 16% of which are singletons. What was sequenced was blood. The receptor source for this set is a woman under 40 with Graves' ophthalmopathy.

Comment on this clonotype: A read error may produce the germline difference seen at one junction end. The chain employs TRBV18 and TRBJ2-3; maybe TRBD2 (6 bases). Looked up from germline, CDR1 is KGHSH and CDR2 is LQKENI. The CDR3 is 15 amino acids. CDR3 coding DNA: TGTGCCAGCTCACAGACTAGAGGGCTCACAGATACGCAGTGTTTT. It yields the protein CASSQTRGLTDTQCF.

This clonotype occurred many times. This chain joins TRBV28 and TRBJ2-3; tentative D call: TRBD1 (5 bases). Looked up from germline, CDR1 is MDHEN and CDR2 is SYDVKM. This CDR3 has 14 residues. Between the trimmed V and J ends, which lost 7 bases and 2 bases, there was a span of 13 bases. The CDR3 loop is CASNPGGHTDTQYF. The CDR3 DNA is TGTGCCAGCAATCCGGGCGGACACACAGATACGCAGTATTTT.

V is TRBV5-1 and J is TRBJ2-1; 9 bases line up with TRBD1. V dropped 4 bases and J dropped 0; count of bases not matched to a gene: 5. The length of the CDR3 is 16 residues. CDR1 is SGHRS and CDR2 is YFSETQ in the germline V gene. DNA of the CDR3: TGCGCCAGCAGCCCAGACAGGGGGATCTCCTACAATGAGCAGTTCTTC. It codes for CASSPDRGISYNEQFF.

The chain couples TRBV6-5 to TRBJ1-5; no clear D gene. The CDR3 is 13 amino acids. CDR1 MNHEY and CDR2 SVGAGI come from the germline V gene. The V gene lost 2 bases and the J gene lost 7 bases, with 9 bases spanning the gap. CDR3 nucleotides: TGTGCCAGCAGTTACAGCCCCCGACAGCCCCAGCATTTT. It is translated as CASSYSPRQPQHF.

The count of this clonotype is one. The V gene is TRBV6-1, the J gene TRBJ1-2, with D perhaps TRBD1 (6 bases). V was trimmed by 1 base and J by 4 bases, leaving 19 bases between them. This CDR3 has 17 residues. Germline-derived CDR1 and CDR2 are MNHNS and SASEGT. CDR3 in amino acids: CASSEGDTLFSSYGYTF. The CDR3 bases are TGTGCCAGCAGTGAAGGGGACACGCTCTTCTCTTCCTATGGCTACACCTTC.

The table lists this clonotype with many counts. The chain couples TRBV7-2 to TRBJ2-3, with D possibly matching TRBD2 (6 bases). Germline V lookup: CDR1 SGHTA, CDR2 FQGNSA. This CDR3 is 16 amino acids long. Trimming shortened V by 3 bases and J by 2 bases, and 15 bases separated the two germline ends. Here the CDR3 reads CASSLAAGPSTDTQYF. CDR3 in DNA: TGTGCCAGCAGCTTGGCCGCGGGGCCGTCCACAGATACGCAGTATTTT.

This clonotype was picked up a small number of times. The chain recombines TRBV7-2 with TRBJ1-6; D not resolved. This CDR3 is built from 14 residues. The germline gives CDR1 SGHTA, CDR2 FQGNSA. Between the trimmed V and J ends, which lost 5 bases and 9 bases, there was a span of 14 bases. The CDR3 reads CASSLLAKVSPLHF. The CDR3 nucleotides are TGTGCCAGCAGCCTTCTGGCCAAGGTTTCACCCCTCCACTTT.

This chain uses TRBV3-1 with TRBJ2-7, with 8 positions matching TRBD2. The CDR3 covers 15 residues. Germline CDR1 reads LGHDT; CDR2 reads YNNKEL (reference sequence). Trimming removed 3 bases from V and 3 bases from J; junction bases left unmatched: 7. The CDR3 reads CASSHTSGSHYEQYF. The CDR3, as DNA: TGTGCCAGCAGCCATACTAGCGGTTCCCACTACGAGCAGTACTTC.

The rearrangement joins TRBV20-1 to TRBJ2-3; 7 bases map to TRBD1. With 4 bases clipped from V and 1 base from J, the junction kept 5 bases outside the gene matches. Germline V lookup: CDR1 DFQATT, CDR2 SNEGSKA (reference sequence). The CDR3 has 14 residues. CDR3: CSAKTGTGTDTQYF. CDR3 coding DNA: TGCAGTGCTAAGACCGGGACAGGCACAGATACGCAGTATTTT.

This clonotype was detected ten times or more. The J gene is TRBJ2-3, the V gene TRBV2, with D hard to call. The CDR3 runs 16 residues. V was shortened by 1 base and J by 6 bases, with 17 bases between the two germline ends. Germline CDR1 reads SNHLY; CDR2 reads FYNNEI. This chain's CDR3 is CASSEGGLSLGDTQYF. CDR3 nucleotide sequence: TGTGCCAGCAGTGAAGGGGGTCTCAGCCTAGGTGATACGCAGTATTTT.

This chain uses TRBV4-1 with TRBJ1-5; TRBD1 is a possible D gene (5 bases). The CDR3 covers 16 residues. V was pared by 1 base and J by 0 bases, with 10 bases between. CDR1 is MGHRA and CDR2 is YSYEKL in the germline V gene. The CDR3 here is CASSQGQGYSNQPQHF. The DNA for the CDR3 is TGCGCCAGCAGCCAAGGTCAGGGTTATAGCAATCAGCCCCAGCATTTT.

This clonotype was seen only a few times. The V and J genes are TRBV19 and TRBJ1-5, with 8 nucleotides matching TRBD1. Germline CDR1 is LNHDA and CDR2 is SQIVND (reference sequence). The CDR3 spans 15 residues. V shed 9 bases and J 6 bases; nucleotides not matched to a gene: 13. This CDR3 reads CASSNGAGGGQPQHF. Written as DNA, the CDR3 is TGTGCCAGCTCAAACGGGGCAGGGGGCGGTCAGCCCCAGCATTTT.

The gene calls are TRBV4-1 and TRBJ2-7, with a tentative D call TRBD2 (5 bases). The V and J ends lost 1 base and 3 bases respectively, with 10 bases between them. The CDR3 consists of 14 residues. Germline values: CDR1 MGHRA, CDR2 YSYEKL. The CDR3 spells CASSQALRGYEQYF. The CDR3 DNA reads as TGCGCCAGCAGCCAAGCTTTACGGGGCTACGAGCAGTACTTC.

This clonotype was picked up many times. The J gene is TRBJ2-5, the V gene TRBV6-2 or TRBV6-3, with D maybe TRBD2 (5 bases). CDR1 and CDR2 from the germline V gene are MNHEY and SVGEGT. V was trimmed by 2 bases and J by 4 bases, leaving 11 bases between them. This CDR3 contains 14 residues. The CDR3 protein is CASSYGDGVETQYF. CDR3 bases: TGTGCCAGCAGTTACGGCGACGGGGTAGAGACCCAGTACTTC.

The chain couples TRBV27 to TRBJ1-2; TRBD1 matches 9 bases. Germline CDR1 reads MNHEY; CDR2 reads SMNVEV (reference sequence). V trimming: 6 bases; J trimming: 2 bases; junction bases outside the gene matches: 7. CDR3 length: 15 amino acids. In DNA, the CDR3 is TGTGCCAGCAGACGCACCGGGACAGGGAACTATGGCTACACCTTC. The encoded protein is CASRRTGTGNYGYTF.

V is TRBV30 and J is TRBJ2-2; TRBD1 or TRBD2 may be the D gene (5 bases each). The CDR3 covers 11 residues. Germline-derived CDR1 and CDR2 are GTSNPN and SVGIG (reference sequence). V shed 5 bases and J shed 4 bases, with 5 bases lying between them. DNA of the CDR3: TGTGCCTGGGGGGGCACCGGGGAGCTGTTTTTT. Translating gives CAWGGTGELFF. The variable domain in full, completed from reference TRBV30 and TRBJ2-2, reads SQTIHQWPATLVQPVGSPLSLECTVEGTSNPNLYWYRQAAGRGLQLLFYSVGIGQISSEVPQNLSASRPQDRQFILSSKKLLLSDSGFYLCAWGGTGELFFGEGSRLTVL.

This chain links TRBV25-1 with TRBJ2-7, with 7 nucleotides matching TRBD1. CDR1 MGHDK and CDR2 SYGVNS come from the germline V gene. CDR3 length: 14 amino acids. V gave up 2 bases and J gave up 1 base; unmatched junction bases: 2. The CDR3 DNA is TGTGCCAGCAGTGAACCGGGACAGTCCTACGAGCAGTACTTC. Its protein product is CASSEPGQSYEQYF.

The V and J genes are TRBV5-4 and TRBJ2-4; the match to TRBD2 covers 12 bases. The CDR3 is 15 residues long. Germline CDR1 and CDR2: SGHNT and YYREEE (reference sequence). V lost 4 bases, J lost 8 bases, and 7 bases stayed unmatched. The CDR3 coding sequence is TGTGCCAGCAGCCCCCAGGGACTAGCGGGTTACATTCAGTACTTC. As protein: CASSPQGLAGYIQYF.

V usage is TRBV20-1 and J usage is TRBJ2-7, with D possibly being TRBD2 (5 bases). There are 14 residues in the CDR3. V was trimmed by 6 bases and J by 2 bases, leaving 17 bases between them. Per germline, CDR1 DFQATT and CDR2 SNEGSKA (reference sequence). The CDR3 loop is CSAGSYGSAYEQYF. For the CDR3, the DNA is TGCAGTGCCGGGTCCTACGGTAGCGCCTACGAGCAGTACTTC.

This clonotype was seen at least ten times. This chain uses TRBV20-1 with TRBJ2-1; TRBD2 aligns across 8 bases. The V and J ends lost 8 bases and 9 bases, in that order; junction bases with no gene match: 15. Germline lookup yields CDR1 DFQATT and CDR2 SNEGSKA (reference sequence). The CDR3 consists of 14 residues. CDR3 sequence (DNA): TGCAGTCCAAGGGCCGGGAGGGCCGATAGTGAGCAGTTCTTC. Translation: CSPRAGRADSEQFF.